These 3 T cell receptor beta chains share one sample of origin, sequenced in a study of blood T cell repertoires in COVID-19. The data were produced by immunoSEQ multiplex PCR, yet TCRdb's version contains in-frame clones alone and is incomplete. The sample includes under 350,000 clones, around nine tenths of them seen just once. The sample was PBMCs or T cells enriched from blood (not recorded which). These receptors all come from a woman in her sixties or seventies who had recovered from COVID-19.

This chain connects TRBV5-1 to TRBJ1-1, with a tentative D call TRBD1 (5 bases). V shed 2 bases and J shed 1 base, with 15 bases lying between them. CDR3 length equals 16 residues. The germline gives CDR1 SGHRS, CDR2 YFSETQ. The CDR3 region has the DNA TGCGCCAGCAGCTTACAGGAATTAAAAACGAACACTGAAGCTTTCTTT. Encoded protein: CASSLQELKTNTEAFF.

Only one count was recorded for this clone. The chain recombines TRBV5-1 with TRBJ2-2; D might be TRBD1 (5 bases). The CDR3 spans 15 residues. Trimming removed 4 bases from V and 1 base from J, with 11 bases in between. Germline CDR1 and CDR2: SGHRS and YFSETQ. CDR3: CASSPYGQNTGELFF. In DNA, the CDR3 is TGCGCCAGCAGCCCCTACGGACAGAACACCGGGGAGCTGTTTTTT. Filled out from reference TRBV5-1 and TRBJ2-2, the complete variable domain reads KAGVTQTPRYLIKTRGQQVTLSCSPISGHRSVSWYQQTPGQGLQFLFEYFSETQRNKGNFPGRFSGRQFSNSRSEMNVSTLELGDSALYLCASSPYGQNTGELFFGEGSRLTVL.

This clone was seen just once. This chain uses TRBV29-1 with TRBJ2-3, with a possible D match to TRBD2 (6 bases). V was pared by 4 bases and J by 3 bases, with 11 bases between. The CDR3 contains 13 residues. Germline V CDR1 and CDR2: SQVTM, ANQGSEA. CDR3 in DNA: TGCAGCGTTGTTTTGGGGAGGACAGATACGCAGTATTTT. This codes for CSVVLGRTDTQYF.